This note documents a single T cell receptor beta chain sequence. The DNA is left out, because the CDR3 cannot be placed on it with certainty; the CDR3 is given as TCRdb lists it. Germline V CDR1 and CDR2: MDHEN, SYDVKM. The CDR3 has 15 residues if both end residues are counted. The sample is drawn from a study of blood T cell repertoires in COVID-19. Turning to the study itself: Samples representing acute and convalescent COVID-19 were sourced from the United States, Italy and Spain. In each case, the material was cDNA or gDNA derived from T cells, B-cell-depleted T cells, or PBMCs.

In the source study's methods: From reference gene primer amplification, estimates of nucleated cell counts were derived. Libraries were prepared by immunoSEQ multiplex PCR; TCRdb keeps only in-frame clonotypes and omits some of them. V and J calls and clone size come straight from that table; D and trimming were deduced from the DNA. The table includes around 150,000 clones, 75% to 80% detected once. This clonotype originated in a woman aged 80 or over with acute or convalescent COVID-19. Material: peripheral blood. The J gene is TRBJ1-2, the V gene TRBV28. This CDR3 is CASSPLRAGSYGYTF.